This T cell receptor beta chain stems from a study of cytomegalovirus exposure and HLA in healthy donors (TCRdb year 2017). Turning to the overall study: The 666 repertoires of the first cohort and the roughly 120 validation repertoires were produced on the same platform, according to a later analysis. To predict cytomegalovirus infection status, the study combined high-throughput TCR immunosequencing, statistical association of individual TCRs with disease status, and machine learning. A separate validation cohort of 100 to 150 different subjects was used in addition to the roughly 640-subject first cohort. The study was designed to test whether signatures of past pathogen exposure could be identified by cataloging public T cell receptors.

With regard to this clone: Its antigen is unknown. No per-base quality is available; no much larger clone lies one base away.

The library was produced with the immunoSEQ multiplex PCR assay. Per the authors' processing: A statistical classification framework was developed to diagnose cytomegalovirus status using the catalog of TCR beta chain sequences. Entries here come from immuneACCESS through TCRdb and include only in-frame sequences with V and J called. Some clones fail to appear in such tables; in the studies checked, an unresolved V gene covers under half of the shortfall, and the cause of the remainder is unknown. V and J calls and clone size follow that table, whereas D and trimming were derived from the DNA. For this sample there are around 190,000 clones; roughly three quarters appear just once. The ten largest make up 1% to 1.5% of the sample. Points the paper makes about the study in general: Cytomegalovirus status was reported to be diagnosed by the classifier with high specificity and sensitivity in both the original and validation cohorts. A later analysis had no HLA typing for the validation cohort, so co-occurrence there was scored across all 120 repertoires. In the study, 150 to 200 TCR beta chains were listed as associated with cytomegalovirus. A later analysis found that TCRs clustered in the first cohort also tended to co-occur in the 130 or so validation repertoires, with 90% to 95% of cluster scores above 0. In vitro tests confirmed that a few of the cytomegalovirus-associated TCR beta chains recognize cytomegalovirus antigens. The authors suggested that the approach could potentially be extended to other disease states and immunological phenotypes. Most TCR sequences were observed very rarely across donors, whereas some public TCRs were present in many individuals.

The donors were included in the validation cohort of 120 subjects, a group kept apart from the approximately 690-subject first cohort. Trimming removed 5 bases from V and 2 bases from J; the gene matches leave 11 bases unexplained. CDR3 length: 18 amino acids, cysteine to phenylalanine. Only the CDR3 region is kept as DNA, spanning 54 bases read in frame from base 1. Looking up the germline V gene (reference sequence) yields CDR1 MNHEY and CDR2 SMNVEV. Rearrangement joined TRBV27 to TRBJ2-6, and TRBD1 aligns with 8 junction nucleotides. Input material: PBMCs. This receptor was obtained from a woman aged 25-40 years in good health and CMV-seronegative. The nucleotide sequence is given as TGTGCCAGCAGTATGCGACAGGGGAGGTATACTGGGGCCAACGTCCTGACTTTC. Translated, it gives CASSMRQGRYTGANVLTF.